The source of this TCR beta chain is a study of blood T cell repertoires in COVID-19. Turning to the study itself: Sites in the United States, Italy and Spain provided acute and convalescent COVID-19 samples.

Original processing notes: Amplification from reference gene primers served as the basis for estimated nucleated cell counts. Sequencing used immunoSEQ multiplex PCR; TCRdb keeps in-frame clones, though not all of them. V, J and clone size were drawn from that table, and D and trimming were deduced from the DNA. The repertoire holds about 170,000 clones, with 80% to 90% as singletons. V gave up 5 bases and J gave up 8 bases; unmatched junction bases: 9. Germline V gives CDR1 SGHRS, CDR2 YFSETQ. The CDR3 contains 14 residues. What was sequenced was peripheral blood. This chain uses TRBV5-1 with TRBJ1-4; 7 nucleotides match TRBD1. This TCR derives from a woman in her 70s who had recovered from COVID-19. CDR3 nucleotide sequence: TGCGCCAGCAGTAGGGACAGTGAGGGGGAAAAACTGTTTTTT. This codes for CASSRDSEGEKLFF.